This TCR beta chain stems from a study of T cells in Graves' hyperthyroidism and ophthalmopathy. Using RNA transcripts as the source, TCR beta CDR3 regions were amplified. The HTBI primer set served for first-round RT-PCR of the TCR CDR3. MiXCR, applied by TCRdb to the multiplex PCR reads, yields one record per CDR3 protein. The sample lists about 400,000 distinct CDR3 sequences, under 15% seen once, with approximately 30% in the top ten. This clonotype came up a few times. The origin of this receptor is a woman aged 25 to 45 with Graves' hyperthyroidism. Sample: blood.

This CDR3 reads CASSQLKLAGSTDTQYF. Here the CDR3 DNA reads TGTGCCAGCAGCCAACTAAAGCTAGCGGGGTCCACAGATACGCAGTATTTT. The chain couples TRBV3-1 to TRBJ2-3; 9 bases match TRBD2. The CDR3 is 17 amino acids. Trimming cost V 2 bases and J 2 bases; bases outside gene matches: 8. From germline, CDR1 is LGHDT and CDR2 YNNKEL (reference sequence).